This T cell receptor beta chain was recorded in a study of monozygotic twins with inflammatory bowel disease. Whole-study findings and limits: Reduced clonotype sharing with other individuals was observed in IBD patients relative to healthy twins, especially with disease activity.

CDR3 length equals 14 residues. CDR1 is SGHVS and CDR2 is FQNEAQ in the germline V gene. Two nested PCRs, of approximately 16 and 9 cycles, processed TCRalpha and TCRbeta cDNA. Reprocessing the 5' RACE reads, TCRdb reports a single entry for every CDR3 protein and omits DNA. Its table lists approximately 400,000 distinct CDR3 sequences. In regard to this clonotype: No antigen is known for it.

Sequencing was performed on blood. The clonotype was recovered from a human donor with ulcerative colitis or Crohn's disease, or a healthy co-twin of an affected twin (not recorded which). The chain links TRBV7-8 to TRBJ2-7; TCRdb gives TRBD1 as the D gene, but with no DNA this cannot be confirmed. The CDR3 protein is CASSQRQGVYEQYF.